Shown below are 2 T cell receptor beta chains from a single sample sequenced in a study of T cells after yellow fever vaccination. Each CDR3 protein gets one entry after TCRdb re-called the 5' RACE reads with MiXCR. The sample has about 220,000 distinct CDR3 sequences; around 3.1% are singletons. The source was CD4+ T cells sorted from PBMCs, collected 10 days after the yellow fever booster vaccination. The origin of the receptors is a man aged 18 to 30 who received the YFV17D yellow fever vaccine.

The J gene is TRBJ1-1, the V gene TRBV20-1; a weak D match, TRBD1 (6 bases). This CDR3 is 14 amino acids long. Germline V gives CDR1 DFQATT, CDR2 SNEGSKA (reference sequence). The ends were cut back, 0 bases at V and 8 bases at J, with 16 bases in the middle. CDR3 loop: CSARDGGLHAEAFF. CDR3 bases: TGCAGTGCTAGAGACGGGGGGCTGCACGCGGAAGCTTTCTTT.

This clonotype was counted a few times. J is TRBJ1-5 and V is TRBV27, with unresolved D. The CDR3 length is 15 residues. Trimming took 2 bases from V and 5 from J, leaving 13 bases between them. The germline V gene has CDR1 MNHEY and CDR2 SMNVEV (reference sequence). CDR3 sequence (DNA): TGTGCCAGCAGTTTACGATATCGTGGAGATCAGCCCCAGCATTTT. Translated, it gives CASSLRYRGDQPQHF.